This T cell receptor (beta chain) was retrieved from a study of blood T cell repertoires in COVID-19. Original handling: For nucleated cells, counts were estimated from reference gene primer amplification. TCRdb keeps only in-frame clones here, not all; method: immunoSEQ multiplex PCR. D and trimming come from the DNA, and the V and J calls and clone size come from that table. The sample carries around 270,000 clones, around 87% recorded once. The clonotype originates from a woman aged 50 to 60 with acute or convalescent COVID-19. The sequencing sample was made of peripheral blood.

The CDR3 spells CASIAGTGYSPLHF. The DNA of the CDR3 is TGTGCCAGCATCGCCGGGACAGGGTATTCACCCCTCCACTTT. The rearrangement links TRBV6-5 to TRBJ1-6, with 9 bases lining up with TRBD1. The CDR3 has 14 amino acids. Germline assignment: CDR1 MNHEY and CDR2 SVGAGI. J lost 8 bases, V lost 7 bases, and 6 bases had no gene match.